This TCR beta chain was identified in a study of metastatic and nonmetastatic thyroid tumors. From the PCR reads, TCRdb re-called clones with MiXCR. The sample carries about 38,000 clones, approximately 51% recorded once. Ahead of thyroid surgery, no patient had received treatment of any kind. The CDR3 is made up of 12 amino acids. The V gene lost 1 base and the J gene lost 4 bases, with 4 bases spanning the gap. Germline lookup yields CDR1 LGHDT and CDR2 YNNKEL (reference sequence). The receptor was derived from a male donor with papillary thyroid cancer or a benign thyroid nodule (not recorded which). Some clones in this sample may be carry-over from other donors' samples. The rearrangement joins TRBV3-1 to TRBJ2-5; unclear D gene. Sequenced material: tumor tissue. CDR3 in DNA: TGTGCCAGCAGCCAAGTGGGAGAGACCCAGTACTTC. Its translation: CASSQVGETQYF.